A single T cell receptor beta chain is shown here with its context. Patients included in sequencing had previously demonstrated CD8+CD57+ cell expansion by flow cytometry. These data originate in a study of CD8+CD57+ T cells in acquired aplastic anemia. Trimming took 4 bases from V and 10 from J, leaving 14 bases between them. This CDR3 has 13 residues. CDR1 and CDR2 (germline): SNHLY, FYNNEI. Genomic DNA provided the template from which TCR beta VDJ and CDR3 profiles were obtained. Each CDR3 protein is one row after TCRdb ran MiXCR on the reads. The repertoire holds approximately 470,000 distinct CDR3 sequences, with about a third as singletons.

The clonotype originates from a human donor with aplastic anemia. The gene calls are TRBV2 and TRBJ2-1, with a weak D call TRBD1 (5 bases). The sample consisted of sorted CD4+, CD8+, or CD8+CD57+ T cells (not recorded which) from PBMCs. CDR3 nucleotide sequence: TGTGCCAGCAGTGTTGACAGATCCGGAGAGCAGTTCTTC. It specifies CASSVDRSGEQFF.